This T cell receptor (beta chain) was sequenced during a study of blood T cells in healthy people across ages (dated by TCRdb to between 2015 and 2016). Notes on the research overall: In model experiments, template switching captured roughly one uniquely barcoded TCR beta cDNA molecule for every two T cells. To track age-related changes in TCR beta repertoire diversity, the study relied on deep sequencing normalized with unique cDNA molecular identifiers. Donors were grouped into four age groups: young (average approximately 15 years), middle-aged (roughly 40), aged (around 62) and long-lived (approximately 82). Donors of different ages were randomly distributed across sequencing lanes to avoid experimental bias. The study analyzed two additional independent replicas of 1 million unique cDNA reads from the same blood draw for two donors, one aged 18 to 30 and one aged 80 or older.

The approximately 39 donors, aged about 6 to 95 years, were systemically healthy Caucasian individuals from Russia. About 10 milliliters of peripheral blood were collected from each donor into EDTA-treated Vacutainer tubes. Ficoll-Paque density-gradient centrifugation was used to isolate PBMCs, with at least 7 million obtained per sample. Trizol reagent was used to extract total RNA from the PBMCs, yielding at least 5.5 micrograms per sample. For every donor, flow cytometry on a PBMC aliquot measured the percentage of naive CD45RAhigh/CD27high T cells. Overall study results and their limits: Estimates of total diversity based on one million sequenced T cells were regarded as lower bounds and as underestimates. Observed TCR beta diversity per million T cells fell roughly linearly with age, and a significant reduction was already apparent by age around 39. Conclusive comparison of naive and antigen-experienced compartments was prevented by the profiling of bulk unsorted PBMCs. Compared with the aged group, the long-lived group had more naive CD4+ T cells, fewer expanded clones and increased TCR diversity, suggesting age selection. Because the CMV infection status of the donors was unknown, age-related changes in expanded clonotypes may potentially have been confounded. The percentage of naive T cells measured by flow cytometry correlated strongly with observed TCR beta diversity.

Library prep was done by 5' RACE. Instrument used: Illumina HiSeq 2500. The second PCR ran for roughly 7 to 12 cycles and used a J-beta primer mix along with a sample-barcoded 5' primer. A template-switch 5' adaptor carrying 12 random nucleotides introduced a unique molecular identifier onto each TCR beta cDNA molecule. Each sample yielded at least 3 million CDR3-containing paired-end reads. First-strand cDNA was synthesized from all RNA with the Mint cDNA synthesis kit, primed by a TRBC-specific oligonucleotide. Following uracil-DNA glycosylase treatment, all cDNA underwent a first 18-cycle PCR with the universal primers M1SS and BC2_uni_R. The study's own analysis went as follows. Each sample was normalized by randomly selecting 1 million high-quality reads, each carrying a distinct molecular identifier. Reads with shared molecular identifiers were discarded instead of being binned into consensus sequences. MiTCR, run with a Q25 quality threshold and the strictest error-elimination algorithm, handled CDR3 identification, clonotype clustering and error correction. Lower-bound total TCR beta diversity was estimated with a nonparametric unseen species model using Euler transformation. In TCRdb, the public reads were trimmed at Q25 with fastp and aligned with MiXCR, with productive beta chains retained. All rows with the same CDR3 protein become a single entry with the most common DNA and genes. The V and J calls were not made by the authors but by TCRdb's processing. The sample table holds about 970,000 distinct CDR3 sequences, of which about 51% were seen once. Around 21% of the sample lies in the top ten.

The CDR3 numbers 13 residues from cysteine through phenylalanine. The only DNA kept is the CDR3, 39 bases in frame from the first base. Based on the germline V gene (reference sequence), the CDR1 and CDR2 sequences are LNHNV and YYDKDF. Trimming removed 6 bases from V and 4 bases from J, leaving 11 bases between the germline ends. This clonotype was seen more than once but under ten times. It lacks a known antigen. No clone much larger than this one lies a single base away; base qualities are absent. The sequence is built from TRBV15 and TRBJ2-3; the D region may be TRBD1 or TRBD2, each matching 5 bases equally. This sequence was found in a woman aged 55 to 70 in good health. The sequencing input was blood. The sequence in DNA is TGTGCCACCAGTGAAGGGACGGCAGATACGCAGTATTTT. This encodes CATSEGTADTQYF.